This T cell receptor (beta chain) was sequenced in a study of blood T cells in healthy people across ages. This clonotype was observed a few times. Together with a sample-barcoded 5' primer, a J-beta primer mix was included in a second PCR lasting about 7 to 11 cycles. TCRdb independently ran MiXCR on the 5' RACE reads; one entry per CDR3 protein. The sample consists of 650,000 to 800,000 distinct CDR3 sequences, under 55% of them appearing once. The CDR3 has 13 residues. Per germline, CDR1 SGHRS and CDR2 YFSETQ. V lost 3 bases and J lost 3, with 8 bases in between. Sequencing input: blood. The chain couples TRBV5-1 to TRBJ2-3; perhaps TRBD2 as D (5 bases). The clonotype was recovered from a man in his 60s in good health. The CDR3 sequence is CASSWEWTDTQYF. The CDR3 DNA reads as TGCGCCAGCAGCTGGGAGTGGACAGATACGCAGTATTTT.